This is a list of T cell receptor beta chains from one sample in a study of shared clonotypes between healthy human individuals. Sequenced by immunoSEQ multiplex PCR; TCRdb stores in-frame clones only, minus some. In the table there are more than 400,000 clones, 90% to 96% of which are singletons. Sequencing was done on a sample of naive CD4+ T cells sorted from blood. These receptors all stem from a woman aged 25 to 39 in good health. The CDR3 runs from the conserved cysteine through the conserved F or W. A D gene is named only where the DNA matches it firmly. A clone size is listed for some rows: how often the clone was seen (once, few, many), or a class if it is expanded.

J gene,V gene,clone size,D gene,CDR3 DNA,CDR3 protein
TRBJ1-2,TRBV28,NA,NA,TGTGCCACCATGAGCCAGGGGTTCTATGGCTACACCTTC,CATMSQGFYGYTF
TRBJ2-2,TRBV10-3,NA,NA,TGTGCCATCAACTGGGGAGGTGGGCACCGAACGAACACCGGGGAGCTGTTTTTT,CAINWGGGHRTNTGELFF
TRBJ1-1,TRBV15,NA,NA,TGTGCCACCAGCAGAGACCCTGGACGGATGAACACTGAAGCTTTCTTT,CATSRDPGRMNTEAFF
TRBJ2-7,TRBV30,NA,NA,TGTGCCCTGGAATCCGTAGGGCAGGGGGGTTCCTACGAGCAGTACTTC,CALESVGQGGSYEQYF
TRBJ2-7,TRBV19,NA,NA,TGTGCCAGCCCACCCGGGGGTGAAAGCTCCTACGAGCAGTACTTC,CASPPGGESSYEQYF
TRBJ1-6,TRBV27,NA,NA,TGTGCCAGCAGTTTGAGAGCAGGGGTCGTTAATTCACCCCTCCACTTT,CASSLRAGVVNSPLHF
TRBJ1-1,TRBV2,NA,TRBD1,TGTGCCAGCCACAGGGGAGTCACTGAAGCTTTCTTT,CASHRGVTEAFF
TRBJ2-7,TRBV19,NA,TRBD2,TGTGCCAGTAGTATCGGGGGAGCGGGGCACGAGCAGTACTTC,CASSIGGAGHEQYF
TRBJ1-3,TRBV19,NA,NA,TGTGCCAGTGGCCTTAGGGGTACTGGAAACACCATATATTTT,CASGLRGTGNTIYF
TRBJ2-1,TRBV27,NA,NA,TGTGCCAGCAGTTTATCGTTTGAGAGGGCGGTACAGTTCTTC,CASSLSFERAVQFF
TRBJ2-3,TRBV11-1,once,TRBD2,TGTGCCAGCAGCTTAAGTCCCACTAGCGGGAGCGATACGCAGTATTTT,CASSLSPTSGSDTQYF
TRBJ2-1,TRBV6-6,NA,NA,TGTGCCAGCAGTCGGACCGGTTACAATGAGCAGTTCTTC,CASSRTGYNEQFF
TRBJ2-2,TRBV7-9,NA,NA,TGTGCCAGCAGCTCCCCCTCCGGGCAGCAAGACACCGGGGAGCTGTTTTTT,CASSSPSGQQDTGELFF
TRBJ1-5,TRBV28,NA,NA,TGTGCCAGCAGTCCACCGGGGGCGCCGAATCAGCCCCAGCATTTT,CASSPPGAPNQPQHF
TRBJ2-2,TRBV6-6,NA,NA,TGTGCCAGCAGTTACTATAGCACCGGGGAGCTGTTTTTT,CASSYYSTGELFF